The 9 T cell receptor beta chains below all came from one sample that was sequenced in a study of response to subunit inactivated influenza vaccine. TCRdb reprocessed the RT-PCR reads with MiXCR, giving one entry per CDR3 protein. The profile shows about 540,000 distinct CDR3 sequences, approximately 24% of them singletons. The same sample was also used in a study of T cells expressing NK-cell markers. That paper states: The TCR beta cDNA came from 5'RACE template switching with UMIs.

This specimen consisted of CD4+ T cells sorted from PBMCs, obtained less than 13 days after vaccination. Receptors were obtained from a man in his forties or fifties who received an inactivated influenza vaccine.

This clonotype was seen a few times. The chain employs TRBV4-2 and TRBJ2-1, with a weak D call TRBD2 (5 bases). The CDR3 runs to 13 residues. Trimming left V 0 bases short and J 9 bases short, with 9 bases between. Per the germline V gene, CDR1 is LGHNA and CDR2 is YNFKEQ. Written as DNA, the CDR3 is TGTGCCAGCAGCCAAGAGAGAGGGAGTGAGCAGTTCTTC. Its translation: CASSQERGSEQFF.

This clonotype was counted at least ten times. The chain has TRBV5-6 and TRBJ2-1; D is perhaps TRBD1 (6 bases). The CDR3 length is 13 residues. Trimming left V 3 bases short and J 10 bases short, with 14 bases between. The V gene's germline CDR1 is SGHDT and CDR2 YYEEEE. CDR3 nucleotides: TGTGCCAGCAGCTATTACAGGGCAGGGGAGCAGTTCTTC. Protein: CASSYYRAGEQFF.

The V call is TRBV5-4, the J call TRBJ2-3; 7 bases fit TRBD2. Unmatched junction bases numbered 10, after V lost 4 bases and J lost 2 bases. The CDR3 runs to 16 residues. Germline V gene sequence: CDR1 SGHNT, CDR2 YYREEE (reference sequence). The CDR3 spells CASSPDAGVFTDTQYF. The CDR3 bases are TGTGCCAGCAGCCCCGACGCGGGAGTCTTCACAGATACGCAGTATTTT.

The gene calls are TRBV4-3 and TRBJ2-7, with D possibly matching TRBD1 (6 bases). The V end was cut by 1 base, the J end by 9 bases, with 22 bases between. CDR3 size: 16 residues. Germline CDR1 LGHNA, CDR2 YSLEER. DNA of the CDR3: TGCGCCAGCAGCCAAGTGGTTGGGGGCGCCGGTATTGTGCAGTACTTC. Amino acid sequence: CASSQVVGGAGIVQYF.

The J gene is TRBJ2-5, the V gene TRBV5-6, with TRBD2 matching 10 bases. V lost 0 bases, J lost 1 base, and 3 bases stayed unmatched. CDR3 length: 16 residues. Germline V gene lookup returns CDR1 SGHDT and CDR2 YYEEEE. In nucleotides, the CDR3 is TGTGCCAGCAGCTTGGTACTAGCGGGACTCCAAGAGACCCAGTACTTC. Its protein product is CASSLVLAGLQETQYF.

This clonotype turned up a few times. V usage is TRBV27 and J usage is TRBJ2-7; no firm D call. V was trimmed by 3 bases and J by 2 bases, leaving 11 bases between them. The germline gives CDR1 MNHEY, CDR2 SMNVEV (reference sequence). The CDR3 sequence is 14 residues long. The DNA of the CDR3 is TGTGCCAGCAGTTTTCACAGAAACACCTACGAGCAGTACTTC. Its translation: CASSFHRNTYEQYF.

The J gene is TRBJ2-3, the V gene TRBV5-1; D is undetermined. This CDR3 region has 17 residues. CDR1 is SGHRS and CDR2 is YFSETQ in the germline V gene. Trimming left V 0 bases short and J 0 bases short, with 14 bases between. CDR3: CASSLALGAASTDTQYF. CDR3 nucleotide sequence: TGCGCCAGCAGCTTGGCCCTTGGAGCAGCTAGCACAGATACGCAGTATTTT.

This clonotype was detected only a few times. The chain carries TRBV9 and TRBJ2-5; tentative D call: TRBD2 (5 bases). Germline CDR1 is SGDLS and CDR2 is YYNGEE. The CDR3 loop spans 15 amino acids. V was trimmed by 4 bases and J by 4 bases, leaving 17 bases between them. In DNA form, the CDR3 reads TGTGCCAGCAGCACGGCCGGGTCCGCGGGAGAGACCCAGTACTTC. Its protein is CASSTAGSAGETQYF.

The rearrangement links TRBV20-1 to TRBJ2-7; D may correspond to TRBD1 or TRBD2 (5 bases each). CDR3 length equals 13 residues. V was shortened by 3 bases and J by 7 bases, with 16 bases between the two germline ends. Germline CDR1 is DFQATT and CDR2 is SNEGSKA (reference sequence). The CDR3 loop reads CSASPGPDAEQYF. CDR3 in DNA: TGCAGTGCTAGCCCGGGACCCGATGCGGAGCAGTACTTC.